These 13 T cell receptor beta chains were all obtained from the same sample, sequenced in a study of early T cells in non-severe SARS-CoV-2 infection. TCRdb independently ran MiXCR on the 5' RACE reads; one entry per CDR3 protein. The sample yields some 91,000 distinct CDR3 sequences, 13% seen once. What was sequenced was whole blood. The origin of the receptors is an adult who was a healthcare worker with PCR-confirmed SARS-CoV-2 infection or an uninfected control (not recorded which).

V is TRBV5-1 and J is TRBJ2-3; no clear D gene. Trimming removed 0 bases at V and 0 bases at J, with 17 bases between. In germline, CDR1 is SGHRS, CDR2 YFSETQ. This CDR3 spans 18 amino acids. The CDR3 here is CASSLALIQWSSTDTQYF. DNA of the CDR3: TGCGCCAGCAGCTTGGCCCTTATTCAGTGGTCTAGCACAGATACGCAGTATTTT.

This clonotype was picked up many times. V gene TRBV7-9 combines with J gene TRBJ1-4; TRBD1 matches 11 bases. This CDR3 contains 14 residues. Germline loops: CDR1 SEHNR, CDR2 FQNEAQ (reference sequence). V was pared by 4 bases and J by 7 bases, with 2 bases of the junction left unmatched. The CDR3 DNA reads TGTGCCAGCAGCTGGGACAGGGGGGGTGAAAAACTGTTTTTT. Protein sequence: CASSWDRGGEKLFF.

The sample holds many counts of this clonotype. The chain combines TRBV29-1 with TRBJ2-3; D not resolved. V lost 7 bases and J lost 0, with 11 bases in between. The CDR3 consists of 13 residues. The V gene's germline CDR1 is SQVTM and CDR2 ANQGSEA. The DNA of the CDR3 is TGCAGCGCCAGCTGGGGAAGCACAGATACGCAGTATTTT. This translates into CSASWGSTDTQYF.

This clonotype was seen many times. The chain is built from TRBV3-1 and TRBJ2-7, with 10 bases fitting TRBD2. Germline trimming cut 1 base from V and 1 base from J; bases unmatched to any gene: 19. In germline, CDR1 is LGHDT, CDR2 YNNKEL (reference sequence). The CDR3 runs 21 residues. The CDR3 protein is CASSQGRGISGGPLPSYEQYF. For the CDR3, the DNA is TGTGCCAGCAGCCAAGGTCGAGGGATTAGCGGGGGGCCTCTACCATCCTACGAGCAGTACTTC.

A word on this clonotype: A much larger clone sits a single nucleotide away, making a read error possible. This sequence joins TRBV6-1 and TRBJ1-5; 7 bases are a match to TRBD1. V lost 7 bases to trimming and J lost 6 bases; unmatched junction nucleotides: 6. This CDR3 spans 13 amino acids. Germline loops: CDR1 MNHNS, CDR2 SASEGT. Here the CDR3 reads CASNRQGSQPQHF. CDR3 DNA: TGTGCCAGCAATCGACAGGGCAGTCAGCCCCAGCATTTT.

This clonotype was seen many times. V usage is TRBV5-1 and J usage is TRBJ2-1, with D uncertain. CDR1 and CDR2 (germline): SGHRS, YFSETQ. The germline V and J ends were trimmed by 0 bases and 5 bases, with 9 bases remaining between them. This CDR3 is 14 amino acids long. CDR3 nucleotide sequence: TGCGCCAGCAGCTTGGCCGCTACGAACAATGAGCAGTTCTTC. Protein sequence: CASSLAATNNEQFF.

The rearrangement uses TRBV6-5 and TRBJ1-1, with no clear D. Germline CDR1 MNHEY, CDR2 SVGAGI. The V end was cut by 5 bases, the J end by 0 bases, with 16 bases between. The CDR3 loop spans 16 amino acids. CDR3 sequence (DNA): TGTGCCAGCAGTGCAACAGCCAGCTCAATGAACACTGAAGCTTTCTTT. Translation: CASSATASSMNTEAFF.

This clonotype was detected many times. The CDR3 spells CASVNHLGNQPQHF. CDR3 coding DNA: TGTGCTAGTGTAAACCATTTGGGCAATCAGCCCCAGCATTTT. J is TRBJ1-5 and V is TRBV12-5; D uncertain. The germline V gene has CDR1 LGHNT and CDR2 FRNRAP. This CDR3 is 14 amino acids long. Trimming removed 7 bases at V and 2 bases at J, with 12 bases between.

With respect to this clonotype: A much larger clone differs by one base, so this may be a read error. The rearrangement uses TRBV2 and TRBJ2-7, with D hard to call. The V gene's germline CDR1 is SNHLY and CDR2 FYNNEI. The CDR3 has 13 residues. CDR3 sequence (DNA): TGTGCCGGCAGTGGGCAGAAAGCCTACGAGCAGTACTTC. It specifies CAGSGQKAYEQYF.

This clonotype qualifies as medium-sized (0.01 to 0.1%). The chain couples TRBV15 to TRBJ2-7; D is perhaps TRBD2 (7 bases). Germline V gene data show CDR1 as LNHNV and CDR2 as YYDKDF (reference sequence). V was clipped by 6 bases and J by 7 bases, with 16 bases between them. CDR3 length: 13 amino acids. The CDR3 bases are TGTGCCACCAGGCTTCGGGGGGCGAAAGAGCAGTACTTC. It specifies CATRLRGAKEQYF.

The gene calls are TRBV15 and TRBJ2-7, with a tentative D call TRBD1 (7 bases). Germline CDR1 reads LNHNV; CDR2 reads YYDKDF (reference sequence). Trimming left V 0 bases short and J 5 bases short, with 17 bases between. The CDR3 has 16 amino acids. This CDR3 is CATSRDRGTDYNEQYF. The CDR3 bases are TGTGCCACCAGCAGAGATCGGGGGACAGACTACAACGAGCAGTACTTC. Supplemented by reference TRBV15 and TRBJ2-7, the full variable domain reads DAMVIQNPRYQVTQFGKPVTLSCSQTLNHNVMYWYQQKSSQAPKLLFHYYDKDFNNEADTPDNFQSRRPNTSFCFLDIRSPGLGDTAMYLCATSRDRGTDYNEQYFGPGTRLTVT.

This clonotype was picked up many times. This chain links TRBV11-2 with TRBJ2-1; 10 bases line up with TRBD1. This CDR3 is 16 amino acids long. Germline-derived CDR1 and CDR2 are SGHAT and FQNNGV. The J segment lost 3 bases and the V segment lost 2 bases, leaving 4 bases of the junction unmatched. The CDR3 DNA is TGTGCCAGCAGCTTATCCCGGGACAGGGGCTACAATGAGCAGTTCTTC. Its protein is CASSLSRDRGYNEQFF.

There are a few counts of this clonotype. The chain uses TRBV7-3 and TRBJ2-1; 7 bases are a match to TRBD2. The CDR3 covers 15 residues. J gave up 4 bases and V 2 bases, and 5 bases lay outside the gene matches. Germline CDR1 reads SGHTA; CDR2 reads FQGTGA. The DNA of the CDR3 is TGTGCCAGCAGCTTATTGGGGGGGTCATACAATGAGCAGTTCTTC. Its protein is CASSLLGGSYNEQFF. The whole variable domain, filled in from reference TRBV7-3 and TRBJ2-1, reads GAGVSQTPSNKVTEKGKYVELRCDPISGHTALYWYRQSLGQGPEFLIYFQGTGAADDSGLPNDRFFAVRPEGSVSTLKIQRTERGDSAVYLCASSLLGGSYNEQFFGPGTRLTVL.